Each of the 32 T cell receptor beta chains below was sequenced from the same sample in a study of PD-1 blockade in classical Hodgkin lymphoma. All the patients suffered relapse after autologous stem cell transplantation, and brentuximab vedotin exposure differed. Assay used: immunoSEQ multiplex PCR; TCRdb lists only in-frame clones, some missing. The sample records around 7,500 clones, roughly four fifths being singletons. Sequencing used peripheral blood mononuclear cells (PBMCs), obtained at baseline. These receptors were collected from a human donor with classical Hodgkin lymphoma.

The rearrangement links TRBV19 to TRBJ2-3, with 10 positions matching TRBD2. The CDR3 is 17 amino acids. Looked up from germline, CDR1 is LNHDA and CDR2 is SQIVND (reference sequence). V gave up 3 bases and J gave up 0 bases; unmatched junction bases: 6. The CDR3 DNA is TGTGCCAGTAGTATCCGGACTAGCGGAGCTAGCACAGATACGCAGTATTTT. This gives the protein CASSIRTSGASTDTQYF.

V is TRBV19 and J is TRBJ2-7; D may be TRBD1 or TRBD2 (6 bases each). V was clipped by 3 bases and J by 2 bases, with 14 bases between them. The CDR3 extends over 15 amino acids. The germline CDR1 and CDR2 sequences are LNHDA and SQIVND (reference sequence). CDR3 sequence (DNA): TGTGCCAGTAGTATCCTTACGGGGGCGGCCTACGAGCAGTACTTC. Translation: CASSILTGAAYEQYF. The full variable domain, completed using reference TRBV19 and TRBJ2-7, is DGGITQSPKYLFRKEGQNVTLSCEQNLNHDAMYWYRQDPGQGLRLIYYSQIVNDFQKGDIAEGYSVSREKKESFPLTVTSAQKNPTAFYLCASSILTGAAYEQYFGPGTRLTVT.

The chain carries TRBV6-6 and TRBJ2-5; 8 positions agree with TRBD2. CDR1 is MNHNY, CDR2 SVGAGI, per germline (reference sequence). The CDR3 contains 16 residues. Trimming cost V 5 bases and J 5 bases; bases outside gene matches: 13. For the CDR3, the DNA is TGTGCCAGCAGTCCCAGTCTACCGGGAGGGCCCGAGACCCAGTACTTC. Protein product: CASSPSLPGGPETQYF.

The chain joins TRBV4-1 to TRBJ1-1, with D possibly matching TRBD1 (5 bases). From germline, CDR1 is MGHRA and CDR2 YSYEKL. V lost 0 bases and J lost 4, with 6 bases in between. The CDR3 has 13 amino acids. This CDR3 reads CASSQEGTTEAFF. The CDR3 coding sequence is TGCGCCAGCAGCCAAGAGGGGACCACTGAAGCTTTCTTT.

The J gene is TRBJ2-5, the V gene TRBV15; D not certain. Germline CDR1 and CDR2: LNHNV and YYDKDF (reference sequence). CDR3 length: 15 residues. V dropped 1 base and J dropped 2 bases, with 11 bases sitting between them. The CDR3 region is CATSRGLTKQETQYF. The CDR3 nucleotides are TGTGCCACCAGCAGAGGGCTGACAAAACAAGAGACCCAGTACTTC.

The chain carries TRBV4-3 and TRBJ2-1; no reliable D call. CDR3 size: 16 residues. The V gene's germline CDR1 is LGHNA and CDR2 YSLEER. Trimming cost V 4 bases and J 4 bases, with 17 bases left between them. The DNA for the CDR3 is TGCGCCAGCAGCCCTCGACGGGCCCTCCAGTACAATGAGCAGTTCTTC. Residues: CASSPRRALQYNEQFF.

The J gene is TRBJ2-3, the V gene TRBV5-1; 9 nucleotides agree with TRBD2. Germline loops: CDR1 SGHRS, CDR2 YFSETQ. The CDR3 covers 16 residues. The J segment lost 6 bases and the V segment lost 4 bases, leaving 12 bases of the junction unmatched. The DNA for the CDR3 is TGCGCCAGCAGCCAGATAGCGGGAGCCGGCTTGGATACGCAGTATTTT. Encoded protein: CASSQIAGAGLDTQYF.

This clone is labeled medium-sized. This chain uses TRBV30 with TRBJ1-1; possible D gene TRBD1, 5 bases. The germline V gene has CDR1 GTSNPN and CDR2 SVGIG (reference sequence). The CDR3 has 14 amino acids. Trimming took 0 bases from V and 5 from J, leaving 13 bases between them. CDR3 protein: CAWSVLGGGTEAFF. The CDR3 nucleotides read TGTGCCTGGAGTGTACTGGGGGGAGGGACTGAAGCTTTCTTT.

The V call is TRBV29-1, the J call TRBJ2-1; TRBD2 is a possible D gene (7 bases). With 3 bases removed from V and 8 bases from J, the gap between germline ends came to 17 bases. CDR3 length equals 14 residues. The germline CDR1 and CDR2 sequences are SQVTM and ANQGSEA. CDR3 sequence: CSVDGFTGGHEQFF. In DNA form, the CDR3 reads TGCAGCGTTGACGGGTTCACGGGGGGCCATGAGCAGTTCTTC.

The chain carries TRBV7-3 and TRBJ1-5; weak D call: TRBD1 (6 bases). Per germline, CDR1 SGHTA and CDR2 FQGTGA. The CDR3 runs to 17 residues. The V end lost 2 bases, the J end lost 6 bases, and 20 bases lay between the germline ends. This CDR3 reads CASSLGNRVIWRQPQHF. The CDR3 DNA sequence: TGTGCCAGCAGCTTAGGAAACAGGGTAATATGGCGTCAGCCCCAGCATTTT.

In its sample, this clone was seen a few times. The CDR3 protein is CASSFLRENNEQFF. The CDR3 coding sequence is TGCGCCAGCAGCTTCCTGAGGGAAAACAATGAGCAGTTCTTC. The V call is TRBV5-1, the J call TRBJ2-1; maybe TRBD2 (5 bases). CDR3 size: 14 residues. Per germline, CDR1 SGHRS and CDR2 YFSETQ. The V and J ends lost 2 bases and 5 bases respectively, with 11 bases between them.

J is TRBJ2-4 and V is TRBV4-1; D is ambiguous. The CDR3 covers 17 residues. V was clipped by 4 bases and J by 0 bases, with 16 bases between them. The V gene's germline CDR1 is MGHRA and CDR2 YSYEKL. CDR3 sequence reads: CASSRFSPAVAKNIQYF. The CDR3 bases are TGCGCCAGCAGCCGATTCTCCCCGGCGGTAGCCAAAAACATTCAGTACTTC.

This clone was seen only once. The chain joins TRBV7-2 to TRBJ2-1; 8 bases match TRBD2. Trimming at V came to 5 bases and at J to 12 bases, leaving 6 bases not matched to a gene. This CDR3 spans 12 amino acids. Germline CDR1 reads SGHTA; CDR2 reads FQGNSA. The DNA of the CDR3 is TGTGCCAGCAGCGGACGGACTAGCTTGCAGTTCTTC. Translation: CASSGRTSLQFF.

The chain uses TRBV6-4 and TRBJ2-1, with D possibly being TRBD1 or TRBD2 (6 bases each). Germline CDR1 and CDR2: MRHNA and SNTAGT. The CDR3 is made up of 16 amino acids. V was shortened by 5 bases and J by 4 bases, with 18 bases between the two germline ends. Written as DNA, the CDR3 is TGTGCCAGCAGTTCCTCAGGGGCTCGGGGGTACAATGAGCAGTTCTTC. Its translation: CASSSSGARGYNEQFF.

The rearrangement joins TRBV21-1 to TRBJ2-5; TRBD2 is the table's D call and was not checked against the DNA. TRBV21-1 constitutes a pseudogene. CDR3 length: 13 residues. CDR3 sequence (DNA): TGTGCCATCTCCATGCGGGAGCAAGAGACCCAGTACTTC. Amino acid sequence: CAISMREQETQYF.

The chain is built from TRBV10-3 and TRBJ1-6, with 7 bases aligning to TRBD1. J gave up 9 bases and V 6 bases, and 8 bases lay outside the gene matches. Germline assignment: CDR1 ENHRY and CDR2 SYGVKD. The CDR3 consists of 14 residues. For the CDR3, the DNA is TGTGCCATCAGCCGGGACAGCTCCCTTTCACCCCTCCACTTT. Residues: CAISRDSSLSPLHF.

The chain is built from TRBV19 and TRBJ1-1; D is perhaps TRBD1 (5 bases). The CDR3 runs to 17 residues. V was pared by 3 bases and J by 3 bases, with 20 bases between. Germline V gene sequence: CDR1 LNHDA, CDR2 SQIVND (reference sequence). The CDR3 DNA reads as TGTGCCAGTAGTATGCCGGGGGAAGGGAGAAGGGACACTGAAGCTTTCTTT. Translating gives CASSMPGEGRRDTEAFF.

The CDR3 here is CASSPPGQGIPEQFF. The CDR3 DNA is TGTGCCAGTAGTCCGCCGGGACAGGGAATCCCTGAGCAGTTCTTC. The rearrangement links TRBV19 to TRBJ2-1; 9 bases agree with TRBD1. The CDR3 is 15 amino acids. Germline V gene lookup returns CDR1 LNHDA and CDR2 SQIVND (reference sequence). Unmatched junction bases numbered 11, after V lost 5 bases and J lost 9 bases.

This clone occurred once. The chain couples TRBV27 to TRBJ2-1; 9 bases fit TRBD2. Germline V gene lookup returns CDR1 MNHEY and CDR2 SMNVEV (reference sequence). Trimming at V came to 2 bases and at J to 8 bases, leaving 16 bases not matched to a gene. This CDR3 has 18 residues. For the CDR3, the DNA is TGTGCCAGCAGTTTAGATTTTCTCCGGCGGGAGGGCCGGTATGAGCAGTTCTTC. This encodes CASSLDFLRREGRYEQFF.

V and J are TRBV7-2 and TRBJ1-1; no definite D call. V was clipped by 5 bases and J by 0 bases, with 13 bases between them. In germline, CDR1 is SGHTA, CDR2 FQGNSA. CDR3 length: 15 amino acids. DNA for the CDR3: TGTGCCAGCAGCCCCAAGTTGATCATGAACACTGAAGCTTTCTTT. Translating gives CASSPKLIMNTEAFF.

The chain combines TRBV21-1 with TRBJ2-2; the DNA was not compared with TRBD2, the D call given in the table. TRBV21-1 is annotated as a pseudogene. The CDR3 consists of 19 residues. The CDR3 loop reads CASSKGAMAGPLNTGELFF. CDR3 bases: TGTGCCAGCAGCAAAGGGGCAATGGCGGGACCGCTGAACACCGGGGAGCTGTTTTTT.

The chain combines TRBV4-2 with TRBJ2-1, with D perhaps given as TRBD1 or TRBD2 (5 bases each). Germline loops: CDR1 LGHNA, CDR2 YNFKEQ. V lost 3 bases and J lost 9, with 24 bases in between. This CDR3 is 17 amino acids long. CDR3 sequence: CASSHLHRDPRKGEQFF. The CDR3 DNA reads as TGTGCCAGCAGCCATCTACACCGGGACCCTCGGAAAGGTGAGCAGTTCTTC.

This clone was seen a handful of times. This chain connects TRBV21-1 to TRBJ2-5; the table's D call, TRBD1, was not checked against the DNA. TRBV21-1 is a pseudogene segment. CDR3 length equals 19 residues. The CDR3 spells CASSNVEPRDRILQETQYF. Here the CDR3 DNA reads TGTGCCAGCAGCAATGTGGAGCCCCGGGACAGGATTTTACAAGAGACCCAGTACTTC.

The chain combines TRBV27 with TRBJ2-1; 7 bases line up with TRBD1. Trimming took 6 bases from V and 1 from J; bases not matched to a gene: 9. The CDR3 is made up of 16 amino acids. Germline loops: CDR1 MNHEY, CDR2 SMNVEV (reference sequence). CDR3 sequence (DNA): TGTGCCAGCAGCACAGGGGATTCAGAATCCTACAATGAGCAGTTCTTC. It is translated as CASSTGDSESYNEQFF.

CDR3: CASSGGRAGNTIYF. The DNA of the CDR3 is TGTGCCAGCAGTGGTGGAAGGGCTGGAAACACCATATATTTT. This chain joins TRBV2 and TRBJ1-3; D uncertain. Germline V gene sequence: CDR1 SNHLY, CDR2 FYNNEI. V was pared by 4 bases and J by 2 bases, with 9 bases between. This CDR3 has 14 amino acids.

This clone is medium-sized within its sample. This chain uses TRBV18 with TRBJ1-2, with 8 positions matching TRBD1. CDR1 is KGHSH, CDR2 LQKENI, per germline. The CDR3 covers 15 residues. V was pared by 0 bases and J by 8 bases, with 8 bases of the junction left unmatched. The CDR3 region is CASSPPSGGALGYTF. The CDR3, as DNA: TGTGCCAGCTCACCACCGTCAGGGGGCGCGTTGGGCTACACCTTC.

This clone was recorded only once. The chain uses TRBV10-2 and TRBJ1-4; D ambiguous. V dropped 0 bases and J dropped 10 bases, with 9 bases sitting between them. The CDR3 contains 13 residues. The germline V gene encodes CDR1 WSHSY and CDR2 SAAADI. This CDR3 is CASSESIRVKLFF. As DNA, the CDR3 is TGCGCCAGCAGTGAGTCGATAAGGGTAAAACTGTTTTTT.

The chain uses TRBV7-3 and TRBJ2-1; the D gene could be TRBD1 or TRBD2 (6 bases each). Germline V lookup: CDR1 SGHTA, CDR2 FQGTGA. The V and J ends lost 3 bases and 0 bases respectively, with 15 bases between them. The CDR3 contains 17 residues. The CDR3 sequence is CASSFVGGLSSYNEQFF. The CDR3 bases are TGTGCCAGCAGCTTCGTTGGGGGGCTGAGCTCCTACAATGAGCAGTTCTTC.

The chain is built from TRBV7-8 and TRBJ2-3; 11 bases line up with TRBD2. V dropped 2 bases and J dropped 7; count of bases not matched to a gene: 20. This CDR3 has 20 residues. Germline CDR1 is SGHVS and CDR2 is FQNEAQ. In DNA form, the CDR3 reads TGTGCCAGCAGCTTAAAGGATCTAGCGGGAGGCTTCCTCGACCGCCATACGCAGTATTTT. Its translation: CASSLKDLAGGFLDRHTQYF.

The V and J genes are TRBV6-1 and TRBJ2-1; D remains unclear. V dropped 6 bases and J dropped 0 bases, with 3 bases sitting between them. The CDR3 length is 12 residues. CDR1 is MNHNS and CDR2 is SASEGT in the germline V gene. CDR3 residues: CASSLSYNEQFF. In DNA, the CDR3 is TGTGCCAGCAGCCTCTCCTACAATGAGCAGTTCTTC.

There are a few counts of this clone. The V and J genes are TRBV21-1 and TRBJ2-3. TRBV21-1 is reported as a pseudogene. CDR3 length: 12 amino acids. As DNA, the CDR3 is TGTGCCAGCCCGGGCGGCACAGATACGCAGTATTTT. The encoded protein is CASPGGTDTQYF.

This rearrangement joins TRBV27 to TRBJ2-7, with TRBD1 matching 10 bases. V lost 3 bases and J lost 5; bases outside the gene matches: 4. Germline CDR1 reads MNHEY; CDR2 reads SMNVEV (reference sequence). The CDR3 covers 14 residues. The CDR3 reads CASSFDRGLNEQYF. The CDR3 DNA reads as TGTGCCAGCAGTTTTGACAGGGGGCTCAACGAGCAGTACTTC.